What follows describes a single T cell receptor (beta chain). Its antigen remains unknown. V lost 0 bases and J lost 2, with 11 bases in between. The CDR3 totals 15 residues. Only in-frame clones appear in the TCRdb table, and some are missing; sequencing was by immunoSEQ multiplex PCR. This table has fewer than 50,000 clones, 65% to 90% appearing once. This specimen belongs to a study of Ad26.COV2.S vaccination and SARS-CoV-2 variants. Findings and limits, study-wide: Non-spike TCR breadth did not differ much between vaccine and placebo recipients. Responses of T cells in total may have been underestimated by the TCR breadth and depth analyses. Spike-specific TCR breadth was greater after Ad26.COV2.S than placebo.

The material was peripheral blood, obtained after recovery from COVID-19. V is TRBV5-3 and J is TRBJ1-2; no clear D gene. TRBV5-3 has ORF status, its function being uncertain. The TCR sequence derives from a human donor who had recovered from COVID-19. CDR3: CARSLVWGVNYGYTF. The CDR3, as DNA: TGTGCCAGAAGCTTGGTTTGGGGTGTGAACTATGGCTACACCTTC.